The present T cell receptor (beta chain) was sequenced within a study of CD8+ T cells in alopecia areata. RNA, once extracted, was reverse transcribed into cDNA for use as the sequencing template. The method was immunoSEQ multiplex PCR; TCRdb's version includes in-frame clones alone and lacks a portion of them. Among 95,000 to 110,000 clones, 80% to 90% were seen once, and the ten largest hold around 10%. Treatment here: oral pan-JAK inhibitor, 5-10 mg twice daily. Alopecia areata patients gave lesional scalp punch biopsies and peripheral blood samples. Regarding the study as a whole: Compared with normal scalp, lesional scalp had higher clonality and more expanded CD8+ clones. Scalp clonality decreased significantly with tofacitinib, and so did expanded CD8+ clones among the top 100.

In the case of this clone: Its antigen is still unknown.

This TCR was recovered from a human donor with alopecia areata. The sequencing here drew on CD8+ T cells sorted from blood, taken between weeks 30 and 35, from a patient treated with tofacitinib.

This CDR3 is CASRWVLDTEAFF. The CDR3 region has the DNA TGTGCCAGCAGGTGGGTTTTGGACACTGAAGCTTTCTTT. V is TRBV5-4 and J is TRBJ1-1, with D unresolved. Trimming removed 5 bases from V and 3 bases from J, with 11 bases in between. The length of the CDR3 is 13 residues. Germline loops: CDR1 SGHNT, CDR2 YYREEE (reference sequence).